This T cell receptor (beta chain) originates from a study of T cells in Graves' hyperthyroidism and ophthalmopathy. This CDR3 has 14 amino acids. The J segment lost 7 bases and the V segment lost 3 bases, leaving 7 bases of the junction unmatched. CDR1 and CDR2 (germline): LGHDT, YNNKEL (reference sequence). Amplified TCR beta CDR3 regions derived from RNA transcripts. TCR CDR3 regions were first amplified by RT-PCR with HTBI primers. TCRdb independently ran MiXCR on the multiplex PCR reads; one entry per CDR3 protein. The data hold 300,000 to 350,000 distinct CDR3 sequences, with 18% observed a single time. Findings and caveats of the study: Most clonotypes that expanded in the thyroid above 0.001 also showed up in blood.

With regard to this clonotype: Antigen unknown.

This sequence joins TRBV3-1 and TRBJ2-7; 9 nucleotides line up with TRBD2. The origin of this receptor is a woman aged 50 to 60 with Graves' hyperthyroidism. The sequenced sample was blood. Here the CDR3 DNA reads TGTGCCAGCAGCCAGGGGACTAGCAGGTATGAGCAGTACTTC. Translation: CASSQGTSRYEQYF.